The 25 T cell receptor beta chains in this list originate from one sample, sequenced in a study of T cell clonotyping in hematopoietic cell transplantation. This table comes from immunoSEQ multiplex PCR, and its TCRdb copy is limited to in-frame clones, with some not included. The sample consists of approximately 44,000 clones, 85% of them appearing once. Time point reported: recipient sample about 28 days before transplant, after cytoreduction. The specimen was peripheral blood mononuclear cells, collected before stem cell transplant. The receptors shown here come from a man aged 60-69 years with acute myeloid leukemia. Some clones in this sample may be carry-over from other donors' samples.

This chain connects TRBV6-5 to TRBJ2-1; maybe TRBD2 (5 bases). Trimming left V 7 bases short and J 7 bases short, with 8 bases between. The CDR3 runs 11 residues. The germline V gene encodes CDR1 MNHEY and CDR2 SVGAGI. CDR3 sequence: CASKLGNEQFF. The CDR3 DNA reads TGTGCCAGCAAACTAGGGAATGAGCAGTTCTTC.

V is TRBV9 and J is TRBJ1-6, with a weak D call TRBD1 (6 bases). V lost 4 bases and J 5 bases, leaving 10 bases between the germline ends. Germline V lookup: CDR1 SGDLS, CDR2 YYNGEE. CDR3 length: 14 residues. The CDR3 protein is CASSPGQHNSPLHF. As DNA, the CDR3 is TGTGCCAGCAGCCCGGGACAACATAATTCACCCCTCCACTTT.

The chain is built from TRBV6-4 and TRBJ2-2; weak D call: TRBD1 (6 bases). V lost 6 bases and J 1 base, leaving 9 bases between the germline ends. Per germline, CDR1 MRHNA and CDR2 SNTAGT. This CDR3 comprises 14 residues. CDR3 amino acids: CASRPGQNTGELFF. The CDR3 region has the DNA TGTGCCAGCAGGCCGGGACAGAACACCGGGGAGCTGTTTTTT.

This clone has a single count. The rearrangement uses TRBV7-2 and TRBJ1-4; D might be TRBD1 (6 bases). CDR1 and CDR2 (germline): SGHTA, FQGNSA. V lost 2 bases and J lost 7, with 14 bases in between. The CDR3 runs 15 residues. The CDR3 loop is CASSLLGGAGEKLFF. CDR3 bases: TGTGCCAGCAGCTTATTGGGGGGCGCGGGTGAAAAACTGTTTTTT.

The rearrangement links TRBV2 to TRBJ1-2; 7 bases are a match to TRBD1. V lost 10 bases to trimming and J lost 4 bases; unmatched junction nucleotides: 9. The CDR3 contains 13 residues. Germline V gene data show CDR1 as SNHLY and CDR2 as FYNNEI. The CDR3 nucleotides are TGTGCCACTGACAGGGAAGTTGGCTATGGCTACACCTTC. The encoded protein is CATDREVGYGYTF.

The CDR3 DNA reads as TGTGCCAGCAGCCGTGGTACGAGTGAAGCTTTCTTT. Protein sequence: CASSRGTSEAFF. The chain has TRBV4-2 and TRBJ1-1; D ambiguous. The ends were cut back, 4 bases at V and 7 bases at J, with 10 bases in the middle. CDR1 LGHNA and CDR2 YNFKEQ come from the germline V gene. The CDR3 has 12 residues.

The V call is TRBV30, the J call TRBJ1-1; weak D call: TRBD1 (5 bases). Germline loops: CDR1 GTSNPN, CDR2 SVGIG (reference sequence). V lost 3 bases and J 0 bases, leaving 14 bases between the germline ends. CDR3 size: 15 residues. The CDR3 loop reads CAWSPGGHLNTEAFF. CDR3 coding DNA: TGTGCCTGGAGCCCCGGGGGTCATTTGAACACTGAAGCTTTCTTT.

This clone was seen a single time. The rearrangement links TRBV5-1 to TRBJ1-2; 9 bases agree with TRBD1. The trim removed 0 bases at V and 7 bases at J, leaving 7 bases unmatched. The CDR3 consists of 15 residues. Germline V lookup: CDR1 SGHRS, CDR2 YFSETQ. In nucleotides, the CDR3 is TGCGCCAGCAGCTTGGAATGGGACAGGGAGGGTGGCTACACCTTC. Amino acid sequence: CASSLEWDREGGYTF.

This sequence joins TRBV18 and TRBJ2-3; a possible D gene is TRBD1 (6 bases). The V and J ends lost 6 bases and 3 bases respectively, with 13 bases between them. Germline loops: CDR1 KGHSH, CDR2 LQKENI. The CDR3 is 14 amino acids. The CDR3 DNA reads TGTGCCAGCTCTCTCCGACAGGCTACAGATACGCAGTATTTT. Its translation: CASSLRQATDTQYF.

V is TRBV11-3 and J is TRBJ2-1; 11 positions agree with TRBD2. With 0 bases clipped from V and 9 bases from J, the junction kept 4 bases outside the gene matches. The CDR3 has 15 residues. Germline V gene sequence: CDR1 SGHNT, CDR2 YENEEA. In nucleotides, the CDR3 is TGTGCCAGCAGCTTAGAAACTAGCGGGGGCTTTGAGCAGTTCTTC. Residues: CASSLETSGGFEQFF.

The J gene is TRBJ1-1, the V gene TRBV28, with no clear D. CDR1 is MDHEN and CDR2 is SYDVKM in the germline V gene. The V end was cut by 2 bases, the J end by 4 bases, with 14 bases between. There are 15 residues in the CDR3. CDR3 sequence: CASSLIGSMVTEAFF. Here the CDR3 DNA reads TGTGCCAGCAGTTTAATAGGTTCCATGGTCACTGAAGCTTTCTTT. The variable domain in full, with the rest retrieved from reference TRBV28 and TRBJ1-1, is DVKVTQSSRYLVKRTGEKVFLECVQDMDHENMFWYRQDPGLGLRLIYFSYDVKMKEKGDIPEGYSVSREKKERFSLILESASTNQTSMYLCASSLIGSMVTEAFFGQGTRLTVV.

The V call is TRBV21-1, the J call TRBJ2-2. TRBV21-1 counts as a pseudogene. This CDR3 region has 16 residues. This chain's CDR3 is CASSRKAGSNTGELFF. CDR3 in DNA: TGTGCCAGCAGCCGAAAGGCTGGGTCTAACACCGGGGAGCTGTTTTTT.

This chain links TRBV6-6 with TRBJ1-5; no clear D gene. Germline V gene sequence: CDR1 MNHNY, CDR2 SVGAGI (reference sequence). The CDR3 extends over 14 amino acids. The V and J ends lost 6 bases and 2 bases respectively, with 11 bases between them. The CDR3 reads CASSPRTRNQPQHF. CDR3 bases: TGTGCCAGCAGCCCCAGGACCCGCAATCAGCCCCAGCATTTT.

The chain links TRBV19 to TRBJ1-1, with 9 positions matching TRBD1. Looked up from germline, CDR1 is LNHDA and CDR2 is SQIVND (reference sequence). This CDR3 contains 15 residues. Trimming removed 3 bases from V and 1 base from J; junction bases left unmatched: 3. CDR3 sequence: CASSMRDRENTEAFF. The CDR3 coding sequence is TGTGCCAGTAGTATGAGGGACAGGGAGAACACTGAAGCTTTCTTT.

The chain uses TRBV7-9 and TRBJ1-1; no reliable D call. Looked up from germline, CDR1 is SEHNR and CDR2 is FQNEAQ (reference sequence). Trimming took off 3 bases at V and 0 bases at J, with 8 bases between the two ends. The CDR3 covers 14 residues. The chain's CDR3 is CASSFWTVNTEAFF. The CDR3 DNA reads as TGTGCCAGCAGCTTTTGGACGGTGAACACTGAAGCTTTCTTT.

This sequence joins TRBV21-1 and TRBJ1-2. TRBV21-1 is reported as a pseudogene. The CDR3 is 19 amino acids. The CDR3 protein is CASSKAATRSLHGNYGYTF. CDR3 bases: TGTGCCAGCAGCAAAGCGGCTACTAGATCTCTACATGGGAACTATGGCTACACCTTC.

This chain's CDR3 is CASSHPTGSEAFF. CDR3 sequence (DNA): TGTGCCAGCAGCCACCCGACAGGGAGTGAAGCTTTCTTT. This chain links TRBV14 with TRBJ1-1; 7 bases are shared with TRBD1. The CDR3 extends over 13 amino acids. Germline values: CDR1 SGHDN, CDR2 FVKESK. V shed 3 bases, J shed 7 bases, and the junction held 5 bases outside the gene matches.

To note about this clone: Mismatch with germline at one junction end may stem from a read error. The V and J genes are TRBV6-1 and TRBJ2-7; D unresolved. Looked up from germline, CDR1 is MNHNS and CDR2 is SASEGT. This CDR3 is built from 14 residues. CDR3 protein: CASRLIGPSDEQYF. The CDR3 nucleotides read TGTGCCAGCAGACTCATTGGACCCTCCGACGAGCAGTACTTC.

In its sample, this clone was seen a few times. The gene calls are TRBV28 and TRBJ2-3; D may be TRBD2 (5 bases). Trimming left V 7 bases short and J 7 bases short, with 9 bases between. The CDR3 spans 11 residues. Germline CDR1 and CDR2: MDHEN and SYDVKM. The CDR3 reads CASMRVYTQYF. As DNA, the CDR3 is TGTGCCAGCATGCGGGTTTATACGCAGTATTTT.

The chain combines TRBV29-1 with TRBJ2-7; 9 bases match TRBD1. Germline V gene data show CDR1 as SQVTM and CDR2 as ANQGSEA. V lost 3 bases and J lost 6; bases outside the gene matches: 6. The CDR3 spans 13 residues. Here the CDR3 DNA reads TGCAGCGTTGAGATAGACAGGGGGGCCGAGCAGTACTTC. It translates to CSVEIDRGAEQYF.

The chain uses TRBV11-1 and TRBJ1-2; D is ambiguous. Trimming took off 1 base at V and 3 bases at J, with 9 bases between the two ends. This CDR3 has 14 residues. Germline V gene sequence: CDR1 SGHAT, CDR2 FQDESV (reference sequence). In nucleotides, the CDR3 is TGTGCCAGCAGCTTAGAGGCCGGTGACTATGGCTACACCTTC. Translated: CASSLEAGDYGYTF.

The chain combines TRBV15 with TRBJ1-2; D gene ambiguous. The CDR3 is 14 amino acids. V shed 1 base and J shed 5 bases, with 11 bases lying between them. The germline CDR1 and CDR2 sequences are LNHNV and YYDKDF (reference sequence). The CDR3 DNA is TGTGCCACCAGCAGAGGGAGAGGAGATTATGGCTACACCTTC. It encodes CATSRGRGDYGYTF.

J is TRBJ2-7 and V is TRBV5-1; 9 nucleotides match TRBD2. The V gene's germline CDR1 is SGHRS and CDR2 YFSETQ. CDR3 size: 16 residues. J lost 0 bases, V lost 0 bases, and 4 bases had no gene match. CDR3 nucleotide sequence: TGCGCCAGCAGCTTGGGGTTAGCGGGGGTCTCCTACGAGCAGTACTTC. Amino acids: CASSLGLAGVSYEQYF.

J is TRBJ1-2 and V is TRBV5-4; TRBD1 matches at 11 bases. Germline V CDR1 and CDR2: SGHNT, YYREEE (reference sequence). This CDR3 is built from 14 residues. V lost 4 bases and J lost 4; bases outside the gene matches: 3. CDR3 nucleotides: TGTGCCAGCAGCGATGGACAGGGGGCCTATGGCTACACCTTC. It translates to CASSDGQGAYGYTF.

The rearrangement joins TRBV6-5 to TRBJ2-7; D not certain. Germline CDR1 and CDR2: MNHEY and SVGAGI. Trimming shortened V by 6 bases and J by 3 bases, and 12 bases separated the two germline ends. The CDR3 runs 13 residues. The DNA of the CDR3 is TGTGCCAGCAGAAGGTCTCGATTCTACGAGCAGTACTTC. This encodes CASRRSRFYEQYF.